In its sample, the clone carrying this T cell receptor beta chain was seen once. This entry is derived from a study of PD-L1 blockade in urothelial cancer. At the level of the study: Patients' atezolizumab regimen, 1,200 mg intravenously every 3 weeks, began in the mid-2010s. About nine tenths of the roughly 29 patients comprised males who had bladder-origin urothelial cancer.

The authors spiked synthetic TCR analog templates into each PCR. The protocol was immunoSEQ multiplex PCR, while the TCRdb copy is restricted to in-frame clones and leaves out a portion. The sample has 68,000 or so clones, roughly 76% seen once. CDR1 and CDR2 from the germline V gene are SGHRS and YFSETQ. This CDR3 is built from 14 residues. The germline V and J ends were trimmed by 0 bases and 2 bases, with 6 bases remaining between them. Described time point: pretreatment peripheral blood. Locally advanced or metastatic urothelial carcinoma was present in patients. The source material was PBMCs, sampled around atezolizumab (anti-PD-L1) treatment. The V and J genes are TRBV5-1 and TRBJ2-4; perhaps TRBD1 as D (5 bases). The clonotype comes from a man aged 65 to 85 with urothelial cancer. CDR3 bases: TGCGCCAGCAGCTTGGAGGGGTCCAAAAACATTCAGTACTTC. It encodes CASSLEGSKNIQYF.